Sequencing of this T cell receptor (beta chain) was carried out in a study of somatic mutations in cytotoxic T cells in rheumatoid arthritis. Regarding the study as a whole: Unknown were the antigen targets of the expanded CD8+ clones.

As regards this clone: Its antigen is still unknown.

V was cut by 5 bases and J by 1 base, with 12 bases left in between. The CDR3 extends over 15 amino acids. CDR1 and CDR2 from the germline V gene are MDHEN and SYDVKM. Sequenced by immunoSEQ multiplex PCR; TCRdb stores in-frame clones only, minus some. The table shows 10,000 or so clones, with around nine tenths occurring only once. This TCR came from a woman between 18 and 30 years old with rheumatoid arthritis. The sequencing sample was made of CD4+ T cells sorted from blood. The gene calls are TRBV28 and TRBJ1-5, with D unresolved. The CDR3 DNA is TGTGCCAGCAGTGACGAGGTGTTGAGCAATCAGCCCCAGCATTTT. Protein sequence: CASSDEVLSNQPQHF. Based on the CDR3 plus reference TRBV28 and TRBJ1-5, the full variable domain is DVKVTQSSRYLVKRTGEKVFLECVQDMDHENMFWYRQDPGLGLRLIYFSYDVKMKEKGDIPEGYSVSREKKERFSLILESASTNQTSMYLCASSDEVLSNQPQHFGDGTRLSIL.